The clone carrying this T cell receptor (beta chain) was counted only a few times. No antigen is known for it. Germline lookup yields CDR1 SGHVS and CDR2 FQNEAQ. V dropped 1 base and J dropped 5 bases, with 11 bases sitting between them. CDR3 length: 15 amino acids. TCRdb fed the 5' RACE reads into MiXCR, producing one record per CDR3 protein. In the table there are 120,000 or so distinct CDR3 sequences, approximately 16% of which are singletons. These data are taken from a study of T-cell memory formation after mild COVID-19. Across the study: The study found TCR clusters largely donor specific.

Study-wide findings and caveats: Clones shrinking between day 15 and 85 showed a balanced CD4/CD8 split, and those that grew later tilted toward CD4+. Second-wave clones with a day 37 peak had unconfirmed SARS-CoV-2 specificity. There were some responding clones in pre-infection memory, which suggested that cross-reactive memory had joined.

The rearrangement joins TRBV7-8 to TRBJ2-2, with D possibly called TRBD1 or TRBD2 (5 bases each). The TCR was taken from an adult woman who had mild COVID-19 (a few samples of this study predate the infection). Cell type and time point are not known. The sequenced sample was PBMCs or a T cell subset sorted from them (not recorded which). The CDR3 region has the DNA TGTGCCAGCAGCTTAGGGGGCCGGGGTACCGGGGAGCTGTTTTTT. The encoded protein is CASSLGGRGTGELFF.